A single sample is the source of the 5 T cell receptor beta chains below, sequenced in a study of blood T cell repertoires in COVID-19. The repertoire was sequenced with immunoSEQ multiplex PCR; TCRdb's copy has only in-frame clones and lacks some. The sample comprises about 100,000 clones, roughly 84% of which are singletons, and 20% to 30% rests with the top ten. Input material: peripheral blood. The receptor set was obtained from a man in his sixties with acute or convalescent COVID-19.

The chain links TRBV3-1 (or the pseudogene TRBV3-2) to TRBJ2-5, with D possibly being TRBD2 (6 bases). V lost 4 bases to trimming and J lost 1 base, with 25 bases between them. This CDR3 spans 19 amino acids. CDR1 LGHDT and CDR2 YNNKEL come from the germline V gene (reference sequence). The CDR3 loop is CASSRRGEGSGEVQETQYF. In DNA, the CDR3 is TGTGCCAGCAGCCGACGGGGTGAGGGTTCGGGAGAGGTCCAAGAGACCCAGTACTTC.

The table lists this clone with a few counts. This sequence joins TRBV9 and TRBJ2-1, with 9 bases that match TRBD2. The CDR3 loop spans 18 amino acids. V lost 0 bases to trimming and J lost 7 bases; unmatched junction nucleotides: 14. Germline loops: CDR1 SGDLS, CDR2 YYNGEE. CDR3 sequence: CASSVAREEAGGRNEQFF. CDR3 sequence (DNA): TGTGCCAGCAGCGTAGCACGGGAAGAAGCGGGAGGTCGTAATGAGCAGTTCTTC.

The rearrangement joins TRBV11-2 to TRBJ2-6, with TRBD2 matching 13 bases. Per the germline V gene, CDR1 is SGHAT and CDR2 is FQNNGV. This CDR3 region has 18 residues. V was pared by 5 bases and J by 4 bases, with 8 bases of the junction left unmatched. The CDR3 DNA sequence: TGTGCCAGCAGCCCCAGGAGACTAGCGGGAGGAGGGGCCAACGTCCTGACTTTC. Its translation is CASSPRRLAGGGANVLTF. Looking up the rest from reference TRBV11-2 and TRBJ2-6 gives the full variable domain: EAGVAQSPRYKIIEKRQSVAFWCNPISGHATLYWYQQILGQGPKLLIQFQNNGVVDDSQLPKDRFSAERLKGVDSTLKIQPAKLEDSAVYLCASSPRRLAGGGANVLTFGAGSRLTVL.

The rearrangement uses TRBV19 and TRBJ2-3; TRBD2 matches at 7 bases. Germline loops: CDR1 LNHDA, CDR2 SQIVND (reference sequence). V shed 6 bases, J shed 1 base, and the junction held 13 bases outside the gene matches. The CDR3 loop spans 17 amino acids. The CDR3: CASSSGGGRSRTDTQYF. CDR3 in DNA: TGTGCCAGTAGCTCCGGGGGAGGGAGGTCTCGCACAGATACGCAGTATTTT.

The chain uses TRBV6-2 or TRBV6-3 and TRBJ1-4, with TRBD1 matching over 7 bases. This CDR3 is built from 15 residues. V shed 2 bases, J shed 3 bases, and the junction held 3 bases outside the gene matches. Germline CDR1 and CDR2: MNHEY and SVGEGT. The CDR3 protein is CASSYPGQSNEKLFF. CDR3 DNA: TGTGCCAGCAGTTACCCGGGACAGTCTAATGAAAAACTGTTTTTT.